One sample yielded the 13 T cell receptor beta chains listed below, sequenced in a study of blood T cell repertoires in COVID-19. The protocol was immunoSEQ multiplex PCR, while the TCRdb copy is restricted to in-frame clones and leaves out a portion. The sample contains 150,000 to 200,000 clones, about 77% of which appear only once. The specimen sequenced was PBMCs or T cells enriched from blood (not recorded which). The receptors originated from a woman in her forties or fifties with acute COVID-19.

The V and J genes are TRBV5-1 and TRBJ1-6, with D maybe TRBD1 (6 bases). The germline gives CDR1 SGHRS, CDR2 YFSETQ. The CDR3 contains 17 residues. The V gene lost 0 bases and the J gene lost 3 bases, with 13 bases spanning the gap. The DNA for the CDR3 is TGCGCCAGCAGCTTGGGGGCAGGGGCCCTCTATAATTCACCCCTCCACTTT. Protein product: CASSLGAGALYNSPLHF.

The DNA of the CDR3 is TGTGCCAGCAGCCAAGACCTTCGGGGAAACACCATATATTTT. It yields the protein CASSQDLRGNTIYF. This chain joins TRBV4-2 and TRBJ1-3; D unresolved. The CDR3 consists of 14 residues. Germline CDR1 LGHNA, CDR2 YNFKEQ. The germline V and J ends were trimmed by 0 bases and 4 bases, with 7 bases remaining between them.

This chain's CDR3 is CASGAGKLFF. The CDR3 coding sequence is TGTGCCAGCGGGGCAGGGAAACTGTTTTTT. The V gene is TRBV28, the J gene TRBJ1-4; weak D call: TRBD1 (5 bases). Germline V gene data show CDR1 as MDHEN and CDR2 as SYDVKM. This CDR3 contains 10 residues. Deletions cut 8 bases from V and 11 bases from J, with 9 bases between.

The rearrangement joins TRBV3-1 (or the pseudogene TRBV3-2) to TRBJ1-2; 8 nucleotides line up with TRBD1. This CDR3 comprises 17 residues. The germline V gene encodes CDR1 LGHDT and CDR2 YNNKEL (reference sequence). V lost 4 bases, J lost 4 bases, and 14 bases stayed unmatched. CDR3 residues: CASSRNFGQGAAYGYTF. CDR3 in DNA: TGTGCCAGCAGCCGGAATTTCGGGCAGGGGGCGGCCTATGGCTACACCTTC.

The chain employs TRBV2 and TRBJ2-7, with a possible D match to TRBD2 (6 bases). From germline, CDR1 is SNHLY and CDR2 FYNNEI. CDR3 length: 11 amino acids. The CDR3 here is CTSKGGYEQYV. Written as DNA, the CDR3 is TGTACCAGCAAGGGAGGCTACGAGCAGTACGTC.

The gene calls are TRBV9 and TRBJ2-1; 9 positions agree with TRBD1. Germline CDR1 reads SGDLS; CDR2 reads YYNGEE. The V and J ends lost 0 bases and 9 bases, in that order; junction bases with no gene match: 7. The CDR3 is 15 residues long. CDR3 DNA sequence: TGTGCCAGCAGCGTAGTAGGACAGGGGCTTACTGAGCAGTTCTTC. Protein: CASSVVGQGLTEQFF.

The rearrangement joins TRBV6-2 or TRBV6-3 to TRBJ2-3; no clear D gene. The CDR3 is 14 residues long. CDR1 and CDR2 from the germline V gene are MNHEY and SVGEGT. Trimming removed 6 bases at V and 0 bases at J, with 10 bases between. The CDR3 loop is CASSEYSSTDTQYF. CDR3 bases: TGTGCCAGCAGCGAATACTCTAGCACAGATACGCAGTATTTT.

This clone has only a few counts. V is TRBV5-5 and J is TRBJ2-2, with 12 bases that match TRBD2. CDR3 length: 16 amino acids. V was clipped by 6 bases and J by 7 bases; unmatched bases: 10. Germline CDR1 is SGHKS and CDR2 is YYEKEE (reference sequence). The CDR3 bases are TGTGCCAGCACTGGGGCTAGCGGGGGGGCCGGCGGGGAGCTGTTTTTT. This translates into CASTGASGGAGGELFF.

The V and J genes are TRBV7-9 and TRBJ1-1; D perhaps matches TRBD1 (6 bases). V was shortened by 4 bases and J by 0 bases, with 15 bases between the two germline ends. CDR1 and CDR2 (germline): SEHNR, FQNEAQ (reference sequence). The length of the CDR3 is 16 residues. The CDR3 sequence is CASSSLDRTMNTEAFF. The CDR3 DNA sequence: TGTGCCAGCAGCTCCCTGGACAGAACCATGAACACTGAAGCTTTCTTT.

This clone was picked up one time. The CDR3 sequence: CASARGNGELFF. In DNA, the CDR3 is TGTGCCAGCGCGAGGGGGAACGGGGAGCTGTTTTTT. This chain connects TRBV3-1 (or the pseudogene TRBV3-2) to TRBJ2-2; D is perhaps TRBD1 (6 bases). CDR1 LGHDT and CDR2 YNNKEL come from the germline V gene (reference sequence). The CDR3 has 12 amino acids. V shed 8 bases and J shed 7 bases, with 11 bases lying between them.

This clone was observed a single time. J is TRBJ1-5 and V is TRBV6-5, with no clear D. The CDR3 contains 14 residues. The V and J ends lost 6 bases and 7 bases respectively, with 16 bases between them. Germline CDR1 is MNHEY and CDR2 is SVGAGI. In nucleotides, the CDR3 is TGTGCCAGCAGCATACACCGAAGCGACCAGCCCCAGCATTTT. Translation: CASSIHRSDQPQHF.

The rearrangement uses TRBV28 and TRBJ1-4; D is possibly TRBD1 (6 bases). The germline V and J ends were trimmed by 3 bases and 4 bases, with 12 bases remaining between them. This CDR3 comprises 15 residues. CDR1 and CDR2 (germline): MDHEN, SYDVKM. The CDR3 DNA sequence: TGTGCCAGCAGTTTTTTGGGGGCTGGTAATGAAAAACTGTTTTTT. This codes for CASSFLGAGNEKLFF. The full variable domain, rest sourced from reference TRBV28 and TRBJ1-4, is DVKVTQSSRYLVKRTGEKVFLECVQDMDHENMFWYRQDPGLGLRLIYFSYDVKMKEKGDIPEGYSVSREKKERFSLILESASTNQTSMYLCASSFLGAGNEKLFFGSGTQLSVL.

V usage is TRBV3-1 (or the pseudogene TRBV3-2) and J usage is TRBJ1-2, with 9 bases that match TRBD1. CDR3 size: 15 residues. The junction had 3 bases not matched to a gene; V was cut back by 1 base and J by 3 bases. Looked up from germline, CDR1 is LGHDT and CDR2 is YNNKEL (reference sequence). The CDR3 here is CASSQGQGEYYGYTF. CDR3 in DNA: TGTGCCAGCAGCCAAGGACAGGGGGAATACTATGGCTACACCTTC.